Listed below are T cell receptor beta chains from one sample, sequenced in a study of tumor-infiltrating lymphocytes in primary liver carcinoma. TCRdb re-analysed the multiplex PCR reads in MiXCR, keeping a single row per CDR3 protein. The table shows approximately 110,000 distinct CDR3 sequences, with roughly three fifths occurring only once. Material: liver tumor tissue from sampling region 3. Every receptor here comes from a woman aged 60-70 years with primary liver carcinoma and hepatitis B virus infection. Both conserved end residues are part of each CDR3. Each record gives: clone size, J gene, D gene, V gene, CDR3 protein, CDR3 DNA. D genes are given only for firm matches. Some rows mark clone size as missing; the rest say once, few, many or name a class of expanded clone.

abundance: .
j_gene: TRBJ2-4
d_gene: .
v_gene: TRBV11-2
CDR3aa: CASSHTPASGQKSIQYF
CDR3nt: TGTGCCAGCAGCCACACCCCGGCCAGCGGCCAGAAAAGCATTCAGTACTTC

abundance: .
j_gene: TRBJ2-7
d_gene: .
v_gene: TRBV14
CDR3aa: CASSQENFWGTSTYEQNF
CDR3nt: TGTGCCAGCAGCCAAGAGAATTTTTGGGGGACTTCTACCTACGAGCAGAACTTC

abundance: .
j_gene: TRBJ2-1
d_gene: .
v_gene: TRBV11-2
CDR3aa: CASSLILVAYNEQFF
CDR3nt: TGTGCCAGCAGCTTAATCCTGGTGGCTTACAATGAGCAGTTCTTC

abundance: few
j_gene: TRBJ2-3
d_gene: .
v_gene: TRBV5-8
CDR3aa: CASSPGTTDTQYF
CDR3nt: TGTGCCAGCAGCCCGGGCACCACAGATACGCAGTATTTT

abundance: .
j_gene: TRBJ1-1
d_gene: TRBD1
v_gene: TRBV6-5
CDR3aa: CAGSSQGANTEAFF
CDR3nt: TGCGCCGGCAGTTCGCAGGGGGCGAACACTGAAGCTTTCTTT

abundance: .
j_gene: TRBJ1-4
d_gene: .
v_gene: TRBV28
CDR3aa: CVSSGTSTNEKLFF
CDR3nt: TGTGTAAGCAGCGGGACCTCAACTAATGAAAAACTGTTTTTT

abundance: .
j_gene: TRBJ2-5
d_gene: .
v_gene: TRBV11-2
CDR3aa: CVSSGRGLRETQYF
CDR3nt: TGTGTCAGCAGTGGGCGGGGGCTACGAGAGACCCAGTACTTC

abundance: .
j_gene: TRBJ2-1
d_gene: TRBD2
v_gene: TRBV11-2
CDR3aa: CASVLAPLAGGQNDEQFF
CDR3nt: TGTGCCAGCGTCTTAGCCCCCCTAGCGGGAGGGCAAAACGATGAGCAGTTCTTC

abundance: .
j_gene: TRBJ2-1
d_gene: .
v_gene: TRBV10-2
CDR3aa: CVSSETAYNEQFF
CDR3nt: TGCGTCAGCAGTGAAACGGCCTACAATGAGCAGTTCTTC

abundance: .
j_gene: TRBJ2-1
d_gene: .
v_gene: TRBV11-1
CDR3aa: CASNPDRNEQFF
CDR3nt: TGTGCCAGCAACCCTGACAGAAATGAACAGTTCTTC

abundance: .
j_gene: TRBJ2-1
d_gene: .
v_gene: TRBV7-3
CDR3aa: CASSLRREKEQFF
CDR3nt: TGTGCCAGCAGCCTCCGACGGGAAAAAGAGCAGTTCTTC

abundance: .
j_gene: TRBJ2-3
d_gene: .
v_gene: TRBV11-1
CDR3aa: CVSNIGRSDTQYF
CDR3nt: TGTGTCAGCAACATCGGACGTTCAGATACGCAGTATTTT

abundance: .
j_gene: TRBJ1-2
d_gene: TRBD1
v_gene: TRBV6-1
CDR3aa: CASSDRQGYGCTF
CDR3nt: TGTGCCAGCAGTGACCGACAGGGCTATGGCTGCACCTTT

abundance: .
j_gene: TRBJ2-2
d_gene: .
v_gene: TRBV12-3/TRBV12-4
CDR3aa: CVSSLTANTGELVF
CDR3nt: TGTGTCAGCAGTTTAACCGCGAACACCGGGGAGCTGGTTTTT

abundance: .
j_gene: TRBJ2-7
d_gene: .
v_gene: TRBV12-3/TRBV12-4
CDR3aa: CASSSRTHHVQYF
CDR3nt: TGTGCCAGTAGTAGCCGGACCCACCACGTGCAGTACTTC

abundance: .
j_gene: TRBJ1-5
d_gene: .
v_gene: TRBV28
CDR3aa: CACRKAQGSNQPQHF
CDR3nt: TGTGCCTGCAGGAAAGCACAGGGTAGCAATCAGCCCCAGCATTTT

abundance: .
j_gene: TRBJ2-1
d_gene: TRBD2
v_gene: TRBV11-3
CDR3aa: CARSLGQGGRAGYSEQFF
CDR3nt: TGTGCCAGGAGCTTAGGTCAAGGCGGGAGGGCCGGCTACAGTGAACAGTTCTTC

abundance: .
j_gene: TRBJ2-2
d_gene: .
v_gene: TRBV5-1
CDR3aa: CATQKGENTVELFF
CDR3nt: TGCGCCACCCAGAAGGGGGAGAACACCGTGGAGCTGTTTTTT

abundance: once
j_gene: TRBJ2-1
d_gene: TRBD2
v_gene: TRBV11-3
CDR3aa: CVSSLGQGGRADCNEQFF
CDR3nt: TGTGTCAGCAGCTTAGGTCAAGGCGGGAGGGCCGACTGCAATGAGCAGTTCTTC

abundance: many
j_gene: TRBJ1-2
d_gene: .
v_gene: TRBV12-3/TRBV12-4
CDR3aa: CASSLRGGRGYTF
CDR3nt: TGTGCCAGCAGTTTGAGGGGGGGTCGTGGCTACACCTTC

abundance: many
j_gene: TRBJ2-5
d_gene: .
v_gene: TRBV29-1
CDR3aa: CSVQTAFQETQYF
CDR3nt: TGCAGCGTTCAAACAGCTTTCCAAGAGACCCAGTACTTC

abundance: many
j_gene: TRBJ2-7
d_gene: .
v_gene: TRBV4-1
CDR3aa: CASSQDLLGYEQYF
CDR3nt: TGCGCCAGCAGCCAAGATTTGTTGGGCTACGAGCAGTACTTC

abundance: many
j_gene: TRBJ2-7
d_gene: TRBD1
v_gene: TRBV5-1
CDR3aa: CASRDRDLQYF
CDR3nt: TGCGCCAGCAGGGACAGGGATCTCCAGTACTTC

abundance: .
j_gene: TRBJ1-5
d_gene: .
v_gene: TRBV29-1
CDR3aa: CSVAIGIGSNQPQHF
CDR3nt: TGCAGCGTGGCCATAGGGATAGGTAGCAATCAGCCCCAGCATTTT

abundance: once
j_gene: TRBJ1-1
d_gene: .
v_gene: TRBV28
CDR3aa: CASWAGDGGTEDFF
CDR3nt: TGTGCCAGTTGGGCAGGGGATGGAGGTACTGAAGATTTCTTT

abundance: once
j_gene: TRBJ2-5
d_gene: TRBD1
v_gene: TRBV2
CDR3aa: CANSAQGVHQGTQYF
CDR3nt: TGTGCCAACTCTGCACAGGGGGTACACCAAGGGACCCAGTACTTC